Detailed here is one T cell receptor beta chain. Its specificity is not known. TCRalpha and TCRbeta libraries used 5'RACE with constant-segment primers and UMIs. Via MiXCR, TCRdb re-called the 5' RACE reads, giving one row per CDR3 protein. This sample has roughly 160,000 distinct CDR3 sequences, with over 10% found just once. This sample is drawn from a study of T-cell memory formation after mild COVID-19. The V gene's germline CDR1 is SGHRS and CDR2 YFSETQ. This CDR3 spans 14 amino acids. Trimming pared 1 base from V and 1 base from J, leaving 8 bases between. Findings and caveats of the study: Later expanders leaned CD4+, whereas clones that contracted between day 15 and 85 were balanced CD4/CD8. Most CD4+ clones that shrank were in CM and EM, while CD8+ ones turned up in EMRA. Pre-infection memory contained some responding clones, which suggested that cross-reactive memory had joined.

The TCR comes from a young man who had mild COVID-19 (a few samples of this study predate the infection). Cell type and time point are not known. V gene TRBV5-1 combines with J gene TRBJ1-1, with D perhaps TRBD1 (6 bases). The sample was PBMCs or a T cell subset sorted from them (not recorded which). The CDR3 bases are TGCGCCAGCAGCTTGACGACAGGGAACACTGAAGCTTTCTTT. Its protein product is CASSLTTGNTEAFF. Complete variable domain (other parts from reference TRBV5-1 and TRBJ1-1): KAGVTQTPRYLIKTRGQQVTLSCSPISGHRSVSWYQQTPGQGLQFLFEYFSETQRNKGNFPGRFSGRQFSNSRSEMNVSTLELGDSALYLCASSLTTGNTEAFFGQGTRLTVV.